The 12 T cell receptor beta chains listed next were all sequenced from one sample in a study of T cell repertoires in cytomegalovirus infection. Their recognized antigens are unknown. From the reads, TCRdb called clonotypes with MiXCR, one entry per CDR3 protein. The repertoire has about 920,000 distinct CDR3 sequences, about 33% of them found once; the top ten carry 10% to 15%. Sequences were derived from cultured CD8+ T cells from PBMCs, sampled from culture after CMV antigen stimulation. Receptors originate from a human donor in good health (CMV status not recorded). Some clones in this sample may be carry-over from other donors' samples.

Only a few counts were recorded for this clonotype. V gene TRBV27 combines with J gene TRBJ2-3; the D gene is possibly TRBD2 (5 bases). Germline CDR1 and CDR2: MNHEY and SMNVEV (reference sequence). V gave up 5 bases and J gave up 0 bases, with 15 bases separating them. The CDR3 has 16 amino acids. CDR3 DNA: TGTGCCAGCAGTCCCACGGCGGGTGCAAGCACAGATACGCAGTATTTT. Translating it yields CASSPTAGASTDTQYF.

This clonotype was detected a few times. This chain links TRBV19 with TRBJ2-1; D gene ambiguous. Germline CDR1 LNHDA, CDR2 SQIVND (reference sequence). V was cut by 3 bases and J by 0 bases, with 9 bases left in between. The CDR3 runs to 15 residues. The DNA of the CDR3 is TGTGCCAGTAGTATCGAGGAGAGCTCCTACAATGAGCAGTTCTTC. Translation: CASSIEESSYNEQFF.

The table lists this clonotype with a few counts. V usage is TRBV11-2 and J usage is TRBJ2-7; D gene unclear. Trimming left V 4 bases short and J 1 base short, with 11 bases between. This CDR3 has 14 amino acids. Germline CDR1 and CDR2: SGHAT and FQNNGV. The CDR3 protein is CASSSWQESYEQYF. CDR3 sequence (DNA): TGTGCCAGCAGCTCCTGGCAGGAATCCTACGAGCAGTACTTC.

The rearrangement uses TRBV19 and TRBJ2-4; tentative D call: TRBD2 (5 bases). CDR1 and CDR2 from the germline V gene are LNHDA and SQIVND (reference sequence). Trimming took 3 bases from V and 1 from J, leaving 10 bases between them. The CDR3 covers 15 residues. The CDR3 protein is CASSISGMAKNIQYF. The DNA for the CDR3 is TGTGCCAGTAGTATTTCGGGGATGGCCAAAAACATTCAGTACTTC.

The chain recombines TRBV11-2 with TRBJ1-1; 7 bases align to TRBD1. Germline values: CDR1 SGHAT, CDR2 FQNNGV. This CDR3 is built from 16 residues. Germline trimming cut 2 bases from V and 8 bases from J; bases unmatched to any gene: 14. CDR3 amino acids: CASSLRLPTGALEAFF. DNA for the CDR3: TGTGCCAGCAGCTTAAGGCTTCCCACAGGGGCGCTGGAAGCTTTCTTT.

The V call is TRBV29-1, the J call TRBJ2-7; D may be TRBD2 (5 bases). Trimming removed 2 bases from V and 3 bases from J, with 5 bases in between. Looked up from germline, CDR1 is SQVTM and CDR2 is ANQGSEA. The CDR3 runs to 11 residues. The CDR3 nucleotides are TGCAGCGTTGAACGGGACTACGAGCAGTACTTC. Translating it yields CSVERDYEQYF.

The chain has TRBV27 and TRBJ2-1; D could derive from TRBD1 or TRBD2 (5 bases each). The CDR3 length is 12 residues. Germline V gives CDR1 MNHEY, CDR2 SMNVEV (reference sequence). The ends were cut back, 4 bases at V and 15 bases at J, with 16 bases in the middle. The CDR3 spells CASSSHQGVPFF. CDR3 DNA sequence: TGTGCCAGCAGTTCCCATCAGGGAGTCCCGTTCTTC.

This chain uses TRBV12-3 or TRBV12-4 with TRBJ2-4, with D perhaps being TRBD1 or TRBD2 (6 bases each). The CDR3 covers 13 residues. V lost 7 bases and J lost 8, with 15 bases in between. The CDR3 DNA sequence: TGTGCCAGCAATAACGCAGGGGAGGACATTCAGTACTTC. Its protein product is CASNNAGEDIQYF.

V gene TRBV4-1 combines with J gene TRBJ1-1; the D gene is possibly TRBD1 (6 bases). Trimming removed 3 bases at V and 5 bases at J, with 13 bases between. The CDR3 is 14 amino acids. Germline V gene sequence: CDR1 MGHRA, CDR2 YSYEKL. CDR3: CASSQSTGLTEAFF. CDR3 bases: TGCGCCAGCAGCCAGAGTACAGGGCTAACTGAAGCTTTCTTT.

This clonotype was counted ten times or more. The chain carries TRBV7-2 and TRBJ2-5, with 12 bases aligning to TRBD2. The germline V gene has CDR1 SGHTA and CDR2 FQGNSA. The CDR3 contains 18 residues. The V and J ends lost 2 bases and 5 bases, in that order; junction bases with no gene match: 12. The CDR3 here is CASSLPLAGGPGWETQYF. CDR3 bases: TGTGCCAGCAGCTTACCCCTAGCGGGGGGGCCTGGATGGGAGACCCAGTACTTC.

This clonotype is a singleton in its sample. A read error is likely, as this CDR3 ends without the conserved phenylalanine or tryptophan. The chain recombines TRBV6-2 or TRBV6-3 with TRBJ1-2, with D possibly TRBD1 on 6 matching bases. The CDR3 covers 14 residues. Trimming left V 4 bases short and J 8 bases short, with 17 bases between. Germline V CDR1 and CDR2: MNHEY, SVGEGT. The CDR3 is CASSLDSPMLGYTV. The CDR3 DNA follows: TGTGCCAGCAGTTTGGACAGCCCTATGTTAGGCTACACCGTC.

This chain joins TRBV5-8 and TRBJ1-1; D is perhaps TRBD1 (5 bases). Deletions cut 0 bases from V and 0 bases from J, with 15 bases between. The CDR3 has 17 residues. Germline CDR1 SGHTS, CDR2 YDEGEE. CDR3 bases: TGTGCCAGCAGCTTGGATCTGACAGTCAACATGAACACTGAAGCTTTCTTT. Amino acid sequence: CASSLDLTVNMNTEAFF.